This TCR beta chain stems from a study of CD8+ T cells in alopecia areata. Study-level results: Researchers reported that TCR sharing among patients proved less clear than in mice, possibly HLA-linked.

Germline lookup yields CDR1 SEHNR and CDR2 FQNEAQ (reference sequence). CDR3 length: 16 amino acids. V was cut by 4 bases and J by 4 bases, with 19 bases left in between. The treatment: oral pan-JAK inhibitor, 5-10 mg twice daily. Specimens obtained from alopecia areata patients comprised lesional scalp punch biopsies and peripheral blood. TCR sequencing used cDNA made by reverse transcription of extracted RNA. Only in-frame clones appear in the TCRdb table, and some are missing; sequencing was by immunoSEQ multiplex PCR. The data show 110,000 to 150,000 clones, roughly four fifths seen once. Of note for this clone: Its antigen is still unknown.

The chain uses TRBV7-9 and TRBJ1-1; D might be TRBD1 (5 bases). This TCR came from a human donor with alopecia areata. Sequencing was performed on CD8+ T cells sorted from blood, taken at week 4, from a patient treated with tofacitinib. CDR3 in DNA: TGTGCCAGCAGCTCGGCACGGACACTGGAGAGCACTGAAGCTTTCTTT. Its protein is CASSSARTLESTEAFF.